This T cell receptor beta chain was identified during a study of blood T cell repertoires in COVID-19. At the level of the study: T cells, B-cell-depleted T cells, or PBMCs supplied cDNA or gDNA.

Some clones are missing from TCRdb's copy, which holds only in-frame ones; the method was immunoSEQ multiplex PCR. In the table there are some 150,000 clones, about 86% of which are singletons. The CDR3 has 13 amino acids. Germline V gives CDR1 SGHTA, CDR2 FQGNSA. Germline trimming cut 4 bases from V and 8 bases from J; bases unmatched to any gene: 5. The chain recombines TRBV7-2 with TRBJ2-4; TRBD1 matches at 7 bases. The clonotype originates from a human donor with acute or convalescent COVID-19. The donor label of this sample is uncertain. The source material was peripheral blood. In DNA form, the CDR3 reads TGTGCCAGCAGCTGGACAGGCGAAGACATTCAGTACTTC. Its translation is CASSWTGEDIQYF.